This T cell receptor beta chain was captured by sequencing in a study of cytomegalovirus exposure and HLA in healthy donors. On this clone itself: Its antigen remains unidentified. This sample includes further DNA sequences coding for the same CDR3.

This PCR relied on a set of 60 Vbeta primers and 13 Jbeta primers. The repertoire was sequenced with immunoSEQ multiplex PCR; TCRdb's copy has only in-frame clones and lacks some. The sample records 140,000 or so clones, about 79% being singletons. Trimming stripped 3 bases from V and 5 bases from J, with 4 bases between. The CDR3 contains 11 residues. CDR1 is SGHAT and CDR2 is FQNNGV in the germline V gene. Findings and caveats of the study: For TCR beta chains, V- and J-gene trimming was later linked to a missense DCLRE1C variant. Rarity characterized most TCR sequences, yet some public TCRs appeared in many donors. Relative to the approximately 680-donor mean, N-insertions were reportedly fewer in an Asian-associated ancestry cluster in a later analysis.

The sequence came from a woman aged 25 to 39 in good health and CMV-seronegative. Sequencing was done on a sample of PBMCs. The chain links TRBV11-2 to TRBJ1-1; D gene unclear. CDR3 in amino acids: CASSFRTEAFF. For the CDR3, the DNA is TGTGCCAGCAGCTTTCGTACTGAAGCTTTCTTT.